This T cell receptor (beta chain) was profiled in a study of a mutant IDH1 vaccine in newly diagnosed glioma. Study at large: Vaccine administration was initiated 4-6 weeks following radiotherapy alone, or with temozolomide cycles. Sex distribution of treated patients was about 62% male and roughly 38% female; mean age was roughly 37 years.

CDR1 and CDR2 (germline): GTSNPN, SVGIG (reference sequence). The V and J ends lost 6 bases and 3 bases, in that order; junction bases with no gene match: 5. CDR3 length: 14 residues. Study-level results: Across multiple MHC alleles, 90% to 95% of patients had vaccine-induced responses.

Time point here: week 35, safety follow-up. Mutant IDH1 20-mer peptide, at 300 ug, made up each vaccine dose, with topical imiquimod. Newly diagnosed WHO grade 3 or 4 IDH1-mutant, ATRX-lost astrocytomas were identified in the donors. This clone occurred a few times. The target antigen is unknown. The data were produced by immunoSEQ multiplex PCR, yet TCRdb's version contains in-frame clones alone and is incomplete. This table has some 33,000 clones, 79% appearing once. This material consisted of PBMCs, taken from a glioma patient whose treatment included an IDH1 peptide vaccine. The rearrangement links TRBV30 to TRBJ2-2; TRBD1 agrees at 9 bases. This TCR came from a woman in her 30s with glioma. Some clones in this sample may be carry-over from other donors' samples. The CDR3 DNA follows: TGTGCCTGCCCGGGACAGGGATACACCGGGGAGCTGTTTTTT. Translating it yields CACPGQGYTGELFF.